This T cell receptor (beta chain) derives from a study of CD8+ T cells in alopecia areata. Study overall: It was oral tofacitinib, at 5 to 10 mg twice daily, that treated patients received.

Reverse transcription of extracted RNA yielded cDNA, which provided the sequencing template. Profiled with immunoSEQ multiplex PCR; TCRdb holds only in-frame clones, not every one. The data hold approximately 210,000 clones, with roughly 60% observed a single time. As for this clone: Its specificity is not known.

Study outcomes and limitations: Resident alphabeta T cells of normal skin are also sequenced in scalp samples. Clonality in the scalp and expanded CD8+ clones ranked among the top 100 were significantly decreased by tofacitinib.

Documented treatment: oral pan-JAK inhibitor, 5-10 mg twice daily. Peripheral blood and lesional scalp punch biopsies came from alopecia areata patients. V was pared by 5 bases and J by 5 bases, with 9 bases between. The germline V gene encodes CDR1 SGHRS and CDR2 YFSETQ. This CDR3 region has 12 residues. The genes are TRBV5-1 and TRBJ2-3; D unclear. This material consisted of CD4+ T cells sorted from blood, taken at approximately week 50, from a patient treated with tofacitinib. The clonotype was recovered from a human donor with alopecia areata. The CDR3 loop is CASSRPEDTQYF. The CDR3 region has the DNA TGCGCCAGCAGTCGACCTGAAGATACGCAGTATTTT.